The next 23 T cell receptor beta chains were all read from a single sample in a study of shared clonotypes between healthy human individuals. Clones were sequenced by immunoSEQ multiplex PCR, and TCRdb holds only the in-frame ones, with some missing. The sample contains roughly 2,300,000 clones, under 95% of which appear only once. The sequenced sample consisted of naive CD4+ T cells from PBMCs. Subset: CD45RA+ positively selected. Receptors originate from a man aged 18 to 30 in good health. Some clones in this sample may be carry-over from other donors' samples.

This clone was recorded a few times. J is TRBJ2-2 and V is TRBV19, with D possibly called TRBD1 or TRBD2 (5 bases each). Germline V CDR1 and CDR2: LNHDA, SQIVND (reference sequence). V shed 3 bases and J shed 3 bases, with 14 bases lying between them. This CDR3 has 16 residues. The CDR3 sequence is CASSIRDMGDTGELFF. The DNA for the CDR3 is TGTGCCAGTAGTATCAGGGATATGGGAGACACCGGGGAGCTGTTTTTT.

The rearrangement uses TRBV19 and TRBJ2-5, with 7 bases identical to TRBD1. The CDR3 runs to 15 residues. V dropped 5 bases and J dropped 1; count of bases not matched to a gene: 7. Germline loops: CDR1 LNHDA, CDR2 SQIVND (reference sequence). The CDR3 coding sequence is TGTGCCAGTAGTCGACAGGGTGGGACCCAAGAGACCCAGTACTTC. This translates into CASSRQGGTQETQYF.

The chain joins TRBV6-1 to TRBJ2-7; TRBD2 is a possible D gene (5 bases). Per the germline V gene, CDR1 is MNHNS and CDR2 is SASEGT. The CDR3 runs to 13 residues. V was shortened by 7 bases and J by 2 bases, with 12 bases between the two germline ends. The chain's CDR3 is CASTDGSPYEQYF. The CDR3, as DNA: TGTGCCAGCACGGATGGGAGCCCCTACGAGCAGTACTTC.

This chain uses TRBV19 with TRBJ1-1, with D unclear. The CDR3 sequence is 13 residues long. Trimming removed 4 bases at V and 1 base at J, with 7 bases between. CDR1 is LNHDA, CDR2 SQIVND, per germline (reference sequence). The DNA for the CDR3 is TGTGCCAGTAGTAGCCCCACGAACACTGAAGCTTTCTTT. It translates to CASSSPTNTEAFF.

With respect to this clone: The same CDR3 is also encoded by other DNA sequences in this sample. The chain combines TRBV5-1 with TRBJ2-2; D is perhaps TRBD2 (5 bases). The V and J ends lost 0 bases and 5 bases respectively, with 11 bases between them. CDR1 and CDR2 (germline): SGHRS, YFSETQ. This CDR3 is 15 amino acids long. The CDR3 loop is CASSLAASGTGELFF. In DNA, the CDR3 is TGCGCCAGCAGCTTGGCCGCGAGCGGAACCGGGGAGCTGTTTTTT.

The V call is TRBV27, the J call TRBJ1-5, with a possible D match to TRBD1 (5 bases). In germline, CDR1 is MNHEY, CDR2 SMNVEV (reference sequence). V was shortened by 6 bases and J by 2 bases, with 20 bases between the two germline ends. The CDR3 runs 17 residues. Here the CDR3 reads CASRPSEPGLRNQPQHF. For the CDR3, the DNA is TGTGCCAGCAGGCCATCCGAGCCAGGGCTCCGCAATCAGCCCCAGCATTTT.

This clone was picked up a small number of times. This chain joins TRBV9 and TRBJ1-1; weak D call: TRBD1 (5 bases). CDR3 length: 12 residues. V lost 3 bases, J lost 8 bases, and 11 bases lay in between. Germline lookup yields CDR1 SGDLS and CDR2 YYNGEE. This CDR3 is CASSEARGEAFF. DNA for the CDR3: TGTGCCAGCAGCGAGGCTAGGGGCGAAGCTTTCTTT. The whole variable domain, filled in from reference TRBV9 and TRBJ1-1, reads DSGVTQTPKHLITATGQRVTLRCSPRSGDLSVYWYQQSLDQGLQFLIQYYNGEERAKGNILERFSAQQFPDLHSELNLSSLELGDSALYFCASSEARGEAFFGQGTRLTVV.

The chain recombines TRBV5-1 with TRBJ2-1; D uncertain. CDR3 length: 16 amino acids. Germline V lookup: CDR1 SGHRS, CDR2 YFSETQ. V lost 4 bases and J 1 base, leaving 15 bases between the germline ends. The CDR3: CASSLGLGQSYNEQFF. Written as DNA, the CDR3 is TGCGCCAGCAGCCTAGGCCTAGGCCAGTCCTACAATGAGCAGTTCTTC.

V is TRBV28 and J is TRBJ2-7, with 14 bases that match TRBD2. The CDR3 contains 18 residues. The V gene end was trimmed by 7 bases and the J gene end by 0 bases; junction bases not matched to a gene: 11. Germline CDR1 MDHEN, CDR2 SYDVKM. The CDR3 is CASTRPGTSGRSSYEQYF. In DNA, the CDR3 is TGTGCCAGCACCAGACCGGGGACTAGCGGGAGATCCTCCTACGAGCAGTACTTC. The entire variable domain, with the rest obtained from reference TRBV28 and TRBJ2-7, is as follows: DVKVTQSSRYLVKRTGEKVFLECVQDMDHENMFWYRQDPGLGLRLIYFSYDVKMKEKGDIPEGYSVSREKKERFSLILESASTNQTSMYLCASTRPGTSGRSSYEQYFGPGTRLTVT.

Worth noting for this clone: This specimen includes other DNA sequences encoding the same CDR3. The chain carries TRBV5-1 and TRBJ1-2; 10 positions agree with TRBD1. CDR1 is SGHRS and CDR2 is YFSETQ in the germline V gene. The CDR3 length is 14 residues. The J segment lost 3 bases and the V segment lost 2 bases, leaving 1 base of the junction unmatched. CDR3: CASSFGTGDYGYTF. The CDR3 DNA sequence: TGCGCCAGCAGCTTCGGGACAGGGGACTATGGCTACACCTTC.

V gene TRBV7-3 combines with J gene TRBJ2-5; the D is unclear. CDR3 size: 13 residues. Deletions cut 2 bases from V and 5 bases from J, with 9 bases between. Germline CDR1 SGHTA, CDR2 FQGTGA. CDR3 in amino acids: CASSLWARETQYF. The CDR3 nucleotides are TGTGCCAGCAGCTTATGGGCCAGGGAGACCCAGTACTTC.

The rearrangement uses TRBV7-3 and TRBJ2-7; no clear D. Germline V gene sequence: CDR1 SGHTA, CDR2 FQGTGA. CDR3 length: 16 residues. V dropped 5 bases and J dropped 5 bases, with 22 bases sitting between them. The CDR3 nucleotides are TGTGCCAGCAGCCAAACCGCCGGGTCCAGGTTCCACGAGCAGTACTTC. Encoded protein: CASSQTAGSRFHEQYF.

The chain employs TRBV6-5 and TRBJ2-1; D ambiguous. The germline V gene encodes CDR1 MNHEY and CDR2 SVGAGI. The CDR3 has 15 residues. V lost 2 bases, J lost 0 bases, and 8 bases lay in between. CDR3 nucleotide sequence: TGTGCCAGCAGTTACGGAGAACCCTCCTACAATGAGCAGTTCTTC. It specifies CASSYGEPSYNEQFF.

J is TRBJ2-1 and V is TRBV2, with D possibly being TRBD2 (6 bases). The ends were cut back, 6 bases at V and 2 bases at J, with 17 bases in the middle. This CDR3 is 16 amino acids long. Germline CDR1 is SNHLY and CDR2 is FYNNEI. The CDR3 DNA reads TGTGCCAGCAGGGGAATTGGGGGAGGTCCCTACAATGAGCAGTTCTTC. It yields the protein CASRGIGGGPYNEQFF.

The chain carries TRBV7-8 and TRBJ2-5, with D tentatively TRBD2 (6 bases). CDR3 length: 15 amino acids. CDR1 SGHVS and CDR2 FQNEAQ come from the germline V gene. CDR3 sequence (DNA): TGTGCTTCCAGCCGGAGGGTGACACTCCAAGAGACCCAGTACTTC. This sequence encodes CASSRRVTLQETQYF. Full variable domain (missing parts from reference TRBV7-8 and TRBJ2-5): GAGVSQSPRYKVAKRGQDVALRCDPISGHVSLFWYQQALGQGPEFLTYFQNEAQLDKSGLPSDRFFAERPEGSVSTLKIQRTQQEDSAVYLCASSRRVTLQETQYFGPGTRLLVL.

This clone showed up just once. The rearrangement links TRBV7-3 to TRBJ2-5, with D possibly called TRBD1 or TRBD2 (5 bases each). V shed 5 bases and J shed 4 bases, with 11 bases lying between them. The germline gives CDR1 SGHTA, CDR2 FQGTGA. This CDR3 comprises 13 residues. CDR3 nucleotide sequence: TGTGCCAGCAGCAAGGGACGTGGAGAGACCCAGTACTTC. Amino acids: CASSKGRGETQYF.

This rearrangement joins TRBV9 to TRBJ2-6; D is unclear. The CDR3 contains 15 residues. Trimming pared 4 bases from V and 0 bases from J, leaving 8 bases between. Germline CDR1 SGDLS, CDR2 YYNGEE. As DNA, the CDR3 is TGTGCCAGCAGCCCTACGAGCTCTGGGGCCAACGTCCTGACTTTC. It codes for CASSPTSSGANVLTF.

The chain links TRBV5-4 to TRBJ1-4; tentatively, D is TRBD1 (6 bases). The V end was cut by 1 base, the J end by 7 bases, with 17 bases between. The germline CDR1 and CDR2 sequences are SGHNT and YYREEE (reference sequence). The CDR3 spans 16 residues. CDR3 in amino acids: CASSLRDRSRIEKLFF. CDR3 DNA sequence: TGTGCCAGCAGCTTGAGAGACAGGAGCCGAATTGAAAAACTGTTTTTT.

The V call is TRBV5-6, the J call TRBJ2-3; D not resolved. With 3 bases removed from V and 4 bases from J, the gap between germline ends came to 18 bases. CDR1 SGHDT and CDR2 YYEEEE come from the germline V gene. The CDR3 is 16 residues long. In nucleotides, the CDR3 is TGTGCCAGCAGCTCCCAGACCCGTTTAAATCCAGATACGCAGTATTTT. Translated: CASSSQTRLNPDTQYF.

This rearrangement joins TRBV9 to TRBJ1-6, with 7 bases identical to TRBD1. The CDR3 consists of 18 residues. Germline V gene data show CDR1 as SGDLS and CDR2 as YYNGEE. J was trimmed by 8 bases and V by 0 bases; bases with no gene match: 14. In nucleotides, the CDR3 is TGTGCCAGCAGCGTAGACGTGGCGGGGCCAGGGGGGCATTCACCCCTCCACTTT. Protein sequence: CASSVDVAGPGGHSPLHF.

As to this clone: Other DNA sequences within the sample encode an identical CDR3. The gene calls are TRBV11-1 and TRBJ2-7, with 10 nucleotides matching TRBD1. V dropped 4 bases and J dropped 6; count of bases not matched to a gene: 6. From germline, CDR1 is SGHAT and CDR2 FQDESV (reference sequence). The CDR3 spans 14 residues. This CDR3 reads CASSSRDRGGEQYF. Written as DNA, the CDR3 is TGTGCCAGCAGCTCCCGGGACAGGGGAGGCGAGCAGTACTTC.

V gene TRBV4-1 combines with J gene TRBJ2-7; D remains unclear. V was pared by 6 bases and J by 6 bases, with 21 bases between. This CDR3 contains 15 residues. Per germline, CDR1 MGHRA and CDR2 YSYEKL. The CDR3 spells CASSREGFTPSEQYF. The CDR3 DNA reads TGCGCCAGCAGTCGAGAAGGGTTTACCCCCTCCGAGCAGTACTTC.

This chain links TRBV28 with TRBJ1-2; perhaps TRBD1 as D (5 bases). The CDR3 has 13 residues. The V gene's germline CDR1 is MDHEN and CDR2 SYDVKM. Trimming took 3 bases from V and 4 from J, leaving 9 bases between them. CDR3 nucleotides: TGTGCCAGCAGTTTCAGGGACGGCTATGGCTACACCTTC. It codes for CASSFRDGYGYTF.